Presented here are 18 T cell receptor beta chains from one specimen sequenced in a study of STAT3 mutations in large granular lymphocyte leukemia. Method: immunoSEQ multiplex PCR; TCRdb's copy keeps in-frame clones and lacks some. The sample lists about 9,000 clones; around nine tenths were seen once. These TCRs are of unknown antigen specificity. General study findings and limits: At least one immunodominant TCR beta clonotype appeared in every T-cell large granular lymphocyte leukemia patient.

The sequencing input was peripheral blood mononuclear cells. The receptor set was obtained from a man older than 75 with T-cell large granular lymphocyte leukemia. Some clones in this sample may be carry-over from other donors' samples.

The V gene is TRBV5-1, the J gene TRBJ1-6, with 7 bases fitting TRBD1. This CDR3 has 15 residues. Germline CDR1 is SGHRS and CDR2 is YFSETQ. Germline trimming cut 3 bases from V and 4 bases from J; bases unmatched to any gene: 4. The CDR3 DNA is TGCGCCAGCAGCTGGGAACAGGGGTATAATTCACCCCTCCACTTT. Translating it yields CASSWEQGYNSPLHF.

This chain joins TRBV6-5 and TRBJ2-6; 7 positions agree with TRBD1. Germline CDR1 and CDR2: MNHEY and SVGAGI. CDR3 length: 14 amino acids. V gave up 6 bases and J gave up 1 base; unmatched junction bases: 0. This CDR3 reads CASRTGSGANVLTF. The CDR3 DNA reads as TGTGCCAGCAGGACAGGGTCTGGGGCCAACGTCCTGACTTTC.

The V and J genes are TRBV5-1 and TRBJ2-7; 9 nucleotides match TRBD2. The CDR3 is 14 residues long. J gave up 6 bases and V 4 bases, and 8 bases lay outside the gene matches. The germline CDR1 and CDR2 sequences are SGHRS and YFSETQ. CDR3 coding DNA: TGCGCCAGCAGCCCGGGACTAGCACAGGGCGAGCAGTACTTC. Residues: CASSPGLAQGEQYF.

The chain uses TRBV27 and TRBJ1-2, with 10 nucleotides matching TRBD1. Germline CDR1 reads MNHEY; CDR2 reads SMNVEV (reference sequence). CDR3 length: 13 residues. Losses at the gene ends were 6 bases for V and 8 bases for J; bases not matched to a gene: 6. Here the CDR3 DNA reads TGTGCCAGCAGCCCCGGGACAGGGGACGGCTACACCTTC. This sequence encodes CASSPGTGDGYTF.

V and J are TRBV10-3 and TRBJ1-6; D gene unclear. This CDR3 comprises 14 residues. V was shortened by 7 bases and J by 5 bases, with 12 bases between the two germline ends. Germline lookup yields CDR1 ENHRY and CDR2 SYGVKD. The CDR3 loop is CAITSREDNSPLHF. The CDR3 DNA follows: TGTGCCATCACGAGTAGGGAAGATAATTCACCCCTCCACTTT.

The V call is TRBV7-2, the J call TRBJ2-7; D is unclear. CDR3 length: 15 residues. Trimming shortened V by 5 bases and J by 2 bases, and 16 bases separated the two germline ends. Germline lookup yields CDR1 SGHTA and CDR2 FQGNSA. CDR3 DNA: TGTGCCAGCAGCCAATACTCCAACCCGGCCTACGAGCAGTACTTC. Amino acid sequence: CASSQYSNPAYEQYF.

V is TRBV29-1 and J is TRBJ2-3; 7 bases agree with TRBD1. Germline V lookup: CDR1 SQVTM, CDR2 ANQGSEA. Losses at the gene ends were 4 bases for V and 5 bases for J; bases not matched to a gene: 6. The length of the CDR3 is 13 residues. CDR3 in amino acids: CSVGRDSRDTQYF. In nucleotides, the CDR3 is TGCAGCGTTGGCCGGGACAGCCGAGATACGCAGTATTTT.

V and J are TRBV6-5 and TRBJ1-5; D call uncertain. V was trimmed by 6 bases and J by 0 bases, leaving 9 bases between them. This CDR3 has 14 amino acids. The germline CDR1 and CDR2 sequences are MNHEY and SVGAGI. CDR3 DNA sequence: TGTGCCAGCAGAGCGGACCGTAGCAATCAGCCCCAGCATTTT. Protein: CASRADRSNQPQHF.

The V and J genes are TRBV30 and TRBJ2-2; tentatively, D is TRBD1 or TRBD2 (5 bases each). CDR3 size: 13 residues. CDR1 and CDR2 from the germline V gene are GTSNPN and SVGIG (reference sequence). With 0 bases removed from V and 6 bases from J, the gap between germline ends came to 8 bases. CDR3 in DNA: TGTGCCTGGAGTGTGTGGGGACCCGGGGAGCTGTTTTTT. It encodes CAWSVWGPGELFF.

The chain joins TRBV7-9 to TRBJ1-6; possibly TRBD1 for D (5 bases). Trimming stripped 7 bases from V and 14 bases from J, with 21 bases between. The CDR3 is 14 amino acids. CDR1 and CDR2 from the germline V gene are SEHNR and FQNEAQ (reference sequence). The CDR3 sequence is CASTPTAGSRALHF. The CDR3 bases are TGTGCCAGCACCCCAACCGCAGGGTCGAGAGCCCTCCACTTT.

The chain has TRBV6-5 and TRBJ2-7, with 10 bases matching TRBD1. The CDR3 runs 14 residues. Germline CDR1 reads MNHEY; CDR2 reads SVGAGI. V was clipped by 5 bases and J by 6 bases; unmatched bases: 7. CDR3 coding DNA: TGTGCCAGCAGTACCGGGACAGGGGTTTTCGAGCAGTACTTC. Amino acids: CASSTGTGVFEQYF.

The chain joins TRBV19 to TRBJ1-2; D is unresolved. The V gene's germline CDR1 is LNHDA and CDR2 SQIVND (reference sequence). Trimming removed 3 bases at V and 6 bases at J, with 14 bases between. This CDR3 contains 14 residues. CDR3: CASSISAAGDGYTF. As DNA, the CDR3 is TGTGCCAGTAGTATTAGCGCGGCAGGCGATGGCTACACCTTC.

The chain combines TRBV15 with TRBJ1-2; TRBD1 matches at 12 bases. Losses at the gene ends were 0 bases for V and 6 bases for J; bases not matched to a gene: 5. Per the germline V gene, CDR1 is LNHNV and CDR2 is YYDKDF (reference sequence). CDR3 length equals 16 residues. CDR3 in amino acids: CATSRDGDRGRHGYTF. The CDR3 DNA reads TGTGCCACCAGCAGAGACGGGGACAGGGGGCGACATGGCTACACCTTC.

The rearrangement uses TRBV29-1 and TRBJ2-1; 7 bases fit TRBD1. The CDR3 has 15 residues. The J segment lost 5 bases and the V segment lost 6 bases, leaving 13 bases of the junction unmatched. Per the germline V gene, CDR1 is SQVTM and CDR2 is ANQGSEA. CDR3 sequence (DNA): TGCAGCGTCACGGACAGGAAACAGATAAACAATGAGCAGTTCTTC. This encodes CSVTDRKQINNEQFF.

The rearrangement joins TRBV5-4 to TRBJ2-1, with D unresolved. This CDR3 has 12 residues. Trimming took 0 bases from V and 3 from J, leaving 1 base between them. Germline-derived CDR1 and CDR2 are SGHNT and YYREEE (reference sequence). The CDR3 bases are TGTGCCAGCAGCTTGGACTACAATGAGCAGTTCTTC. Amino acids: CASSLDYNEQFF.

The CDR3 bases are TGTGCCACCAGCAGAGATTGGATCGGGGACTCCTACGAGCAGTACTTC. Translation gives CATSRDWIGDSYEQYF. The chain recombines TRBV15 with TRBJ2-7; weak D call: TRBD2 (5 bases). This CDR3 comprises 16 residues. Germline values: CDR1 LNHNV, CDR2 YYDKDF (reference sequence). With 0 bases removed from V and 0 bases from J, the gap between germline ends came to 12 bases. Drawing the rest from reference TRBV15 and TRBJ2-7, the complete variable domain is DAMVIQNPRYQVTQFGKPVTLSCSQTLNHNVMYWYQQKSSQAPKLLFHYYDKDFNNEADTPDNFQSRRPNTSFCFLDIRSPGLGDTAMYLCATSRDWIGDSYEQYFGPGTRLTVT.

The gene calls are TRBV7-9 and TRBJ2-5; no firm D call. The germline V gene encodes CDR1 SEHNR and CDR2 FQNEAQ (reference sequence). The CDR3 loop spans 16 amino acids. V was trimmed by 6 bases and J by 7 bases, leaving 24 bases between them. The CDR3, as DNA: TGTGCCAGCAGGCCCCGTTTTACCGCGGTTCTGGGGACCCAGTACTTC. The encoded protein is CASRPRFTAVLGTQYF.

CDR3 in amino acids: CASSYSQGARGQPQHF. The CDR3 bases are TGTGCCAGCAGTTACTCACAGGGGGCGCGAGGTCAGCCCCAGCATTTT. The gene calls are TRBV6-6 and TRBJ1-5; 9 bases agree with TRBD1. The germline V gene has CDR1 MNHNY and CDR2 SVGAGI (reference sequence). The CDR3 covers 16 residues. With V trimmed by 0 bases and J by 6 bases, 6 bases remained unmatched.